A selection of T cell receptor beta chains follows, all from one sample in a study of T cell changes during pregnancy in multiple sclerosis. The protocol was immunoSEQ multiplex PCR, while the TCRdb copy is restricted to in-frame clones and leaves out a portion. The sample comprises more than 95,000 clones, 90% to 95% of which are singletons, and roughly 0.95% rests with the top ten. Sequencing used peripheral blood, obtained after pregnancy. These receptors were obtained from a female donor with multiple sclerosis, enrolled in a pregnancy study. Both conserved end residues are part of each CDR3. Fields, in order: clone size, J gene, D gene, CDR3 length, V gene, CDR3 protein, CDR3 DNA. D genes are given only for firm matches. Not every row has a clone size; where given, it reads once, few, many or a size class.

abundance: .; j_gene: TRBJ2-1; d_gene: TRBD1; len: 15; v_gene: TRBV6-5; CDR3aa: CASSYGTGYYNEQFF; CDR3nt: TGTGCCAGCAGTTACGGGACAGGGTACTACAATGAGCAGTTCTTC
abundance: .; j_gene: TRBJ2-7; d_gene: .; len: 12; v_gene: TRBV7-2; CDR3aa: CASSLLGNEQYF; CDR3nt: TGTGCCAGCAGCTTACTCGGGAATGAGCAGTACTTC
abundance: .; j_gene: TRBJ2-2; d_gene: TRBD1; len: 16; v_gene: TRBV4-2; CDR3aa: CASSQDRTGYTGELFF; CDR3nt: TGTGCCAGCAGCCAAGACAGGACAGGCTACACCGGGGAGCTGTTTTTT
abundance: .; j_gene: TRBJ2-2; d_gene: .; len: 14; v_gene: TRBV7-8; CDR3aa: CASSLPEGTGELFF; CDR3nt: TGTGCCAGCAGCTTACCCGAGGGTACCGGGGAGCTGTTTTTT
abundance: .; j_gene: TRBJ1-1; d_gene: .; len: 17; v_gene: TRBV5-6; CDR3aa: CASSSALTERSGTEAFF; CDR3nt: TGTGCCAGCAGCTCGGCTCTTACAGAGAGGTCGGGAACTGAAGCTTTCTTT
abundance: .; j_gene: TRBJ2-3; d_gene: .; len: 13; v_gene: TRBV7-3; CDR3aa: CASSSSSADTQYF; CDR3nt: TGTGCCAGCAGCTCCTCCTCGGCAGATACGCAGTATTTT
abundance: .; j_gene: TRBJ2-1; d_gene: TRBD2; len: 16; v_gene: TRBV6-5; CDR3aa: CASSYGSGAPYNEQFF; CDR3nt: TGTGCCAGCAGTTACGGGAGCGGGGCCCCTTACAATGAGCAGTTCTTC
abundance: .; j_gene: TRBJ2-7; d_gene: .; len: 16; v_gene: TRBV2; CDR3aa: CASNNGGLSLLGEQYF; CDR3nt: TGTGCCAGCAACAATGGGGGGTTGTCCCTCTTGGGGGAGCAGTACTTC
abundance: .; j_gene: TRBJ2-5; d_gene: .; len: 13; v_gene: TRBV30; CDR3aa: CAWSAARGETQYF; CDR3nt: TGTGCCTGGAGCGCCGCGAGAGGGGAGACCCAGTACTTC
abundance: .; j_gene: TRBJ2-2; d_gene: TRBD2; len: 17; v_gene: TRBV7-8; CDR3aa: CASTSWEGRANTGELFF; CDR3nt: TGTGCCAGCACCTCCTGGGAAGGGAGGGCGAACACCGGGGAGCTGTTTTTT
abundance: .; j_gene: TRBJ2-6; d_gene: .; len: 15; v_gene: TRBV11-3; CDR3aa: CASSPSRSGANVLTF; CDR3nt: TGTGCCAGCAGCCCATCAAGGAGTGGGGCCAACGTCCTGACTTTC
abundance: .; j_gene: TRBJ2-7; d_gene: .; len: 15; v_gene: TRBV5-1; CDR3aa: CASSSHPGVRNEQYF; CDR3nt: TGCGCCAGCAGCTCTCACCCAGGGGTGAGGAACGAGCAGTACTTC
abundance: .; j_gene: TRBJ2-2; d_gene: .; len: 13; v_gene: TRBV28; CDR3aa: CASSLLTTGELFF; CDR3nt: TGTGCCAGCAGTTTATTAACAACCGGGGAGCTGTTTTTT
abundance: .; j_gene: TRBJ2-7; d_gene: .; len: 13; v_gene: TRBV27; CDR3aa: CASSRRNSYEQYF; CDR3nt: TGTGCCAGCAGTCGGCGGAACTCCTACGAGCAGTACTTC
abundance: .; j_gene: TRBJ2-2; d_gene: TRBD1; len: 16; v_gene: TRBV5-1; CDR3aa: CASSLGQGADTGELFF; CDR3nt: TGCGCCAGCAGCTTGGGACAGGGGGCGGACACCGGGGAGCTGTTTTTT
abundance: once; j_gene: TRBJ1-4; d_gene: .; len: 13; v_gene: TRBV29-1; CDR3aa: CSVSRGNNEKLFF; CDR3nt: TGCAGCGTTTCTAGGGGGAATAATGAAAAACTGTTTTTT
abundance: .; j_gene: TRBJ1-2; d_gene: TRBD1; len: 14; v_gene: TRBV6-6; CDR3aa: CASSYPGQGDGYTF; CDR3nt: TGTGCCAGCAGTTACCCGGGACAGGGTGACGGCTACACCTTC
abundance: .; j_gene: TRBJ2-1; d_gene: .; len: 15; v_gene: TRBV6-5; CDR3aa: CASSPLSGSYNEQFF; CDR3nt: TGTGCCAGCAGCCCGCTTAGCGGCTCCTACAATGAGCAGTTCTTC
abundance: .; j_gene: TRBJ2-1; d_gene: TRBD2; len: 17; v_gene: TRBV7-7; CDR3aa: CASSESPSGRRTGEQFF; CDR3nt: TGTGCCAGCAGCGAGAGCCCTAGCGGGAGAAGAACCGGTGAGCAGTTCTTC
abundance: .; j_gene: TRBJ2-7; d_gene: TRBD1; len: 14; v_gene: TRBV2; CDR3aa: CASSDGTGGLLGYF; CDR3nt: TGTGCCAGCAGTGACGGGACAGGAGGTCTATTGGGGTACTTC
abundance: .; j_gene: TRBJ2-4; d_gene: TRBD1; len: 13; v_gene: TRBV11-2; CDR3aa: CASRGDRENIQYF; CDR3nt: TGTGCCAGCAGAGGGGACAGGGAAAACATTCAGTACTTC
abundance: .; j_gene: TRBJ1-1; d_gene: .; len: 16; v_gene: TRBV6-5; CDR3aa: CASSYSRVPASRRAFF; CDR3nt: TGTGCCAGCAGTTACTCGAGGGTCCCGGCGTCCCGCCGGGCTTTCTTT
abundance: .; j_gene: TRBJ2-1; d_gene: TRBD2; len: 16; v_gene: TRBV4-1; CDR3aa: CASSRVLAGRYNEQFF; CDR3nt: TGCGCCAGCAGCCGGGTACTAGCGGGTCGTTACAATGAGCAGTTCTTC
abundance: .; j_gene: TRBJ2-7; d_gene: .; len: 13; v_gene: TRBV25-1; CDR3aa: CASSGPEGYEQYF; CDR3nt: TGTGCCAGCAGTGGACCGGAGGGCTACGAGCAGTACTTC
abundance: .; j_gene: TRBJ1-1; d_gene: .; len: 12; v_gene: TRBV10-1; CDR3aa: CASSRGNTEAFF; CDR3nt: TGCGCCAGCAGCCGGGGGAACACTGAAGCTTTCTTT
abundance: .; j_gene: TRBJ1-4; d_gene: .; len: 17; v_gene: TRBV5-1; CDR3aa: CASSTSPGRGMAEKLFF; CDR3nt: TGCGCCAGCAGCACCTCCCCCGGGCGGGGAATGGCGGAAAAACTGTTTTTT
abundance: .; j_gene: TRBJ2-5; d_gene: .; len: 13; v_gene: TRBV10-1; CDR3aa: CASSEPLEETQYF; CDR3nt: TGCGCCAGCAGTGAACCCCTTGAGGAGACCCAGTACTTC
abundance: .; j_gene: TRBJ2-1; d_gene: .; len: 15; v_gene: TRBV5-4; CDR3aa: CASSSVDSDYNEQFF; CDR3nt: TGTGCCAGCAGCTCCGTGGACAGCGACTACAATGAGCAGTTCTTC
abundance: .; j_gene: TRBJ2-1; d_gene: TRBD1; len: 12; v_gene: TRBV7-2; CDR3aa: CASSYRGFEQFF; CDR3nt: TGTGCCAGCAGCTACAGGGGATTTGAGCAGTTCTTC
abundance: once; j_gene: TRBJ2-2; d_gene: TRBD2; len: 17; v_gene: TRBV7-7; CDR3aa: CASSLDLTGGGIGELFF; CDR3nt: TGTGCCAGCAGCTTAGATTTGACCGGCGGGGGGATCGGGGAGCTGTTTTTT
abundance: .; j_gene: TRBJ1-2; d_gene: TRBD1; len: 13; v_gene: TRBV28; CDR3aa: CASSLGQGYGYTF; CDR3nt: TGTGCCAGCAGTTTGGGACAGGGGTATGGCTACACCTTC
abundance: .; j_gene: TRBJ2-7; d_gene: TRBD2; len: 13; v_gene: TRBV29-1; CDR3aa: CSVRREDPYEQYF; CDR3nt: TGCAGCGTTAGGCGGGAGGATCCCTACGAGCAGTACTTC
abundance: .; j_gene: TRBJ2-1; d_gene: .; len: 13; v_gene: TRBV5-4; CDR3aa: CAGRDRTHNEQFF; CDR3nt: TGTGCCGGACGAGACAGGACCCACAATGAGCAGTTCTTC
abundance: once; j_gene: TRBJ1-1; d_gene: TRBD1; len: 13; v_gene: TRBV10-1; CDR3aa: CASGGQSCTEAFF; CDR3nt: TGCGCCAGTGGGGGACAGTCGTGCACTGAAGCTTTCTTT
abundance: .; j_gene: TRBJ2-1; d_gene: TRBD1; len: 15; v_gene: TRBV9; CDR3aa: CASSVEGQGANEQFF; CDR3nt: TGTGCCAGCAGCGTAGAGGGACAGGGGGCAAATGAGCAGTTCTTC
abundance: .; j_gene: TRBJ2-5; d_gene: .; len: 13; v_gene: TRBV13; CDR3aa: CASSLEEGETQYF; CDR3nt: TGTGCCAGCAGCTTAGAAGAGGGTGAGACCCAGTACTTC
abundance: .; j_gene: TRBJ1-2; d_gene: TRBD1; len: 16; v_gene: TRBV28; CDR3aa: CASSGQGQVNNYGYTF; CDR3nt: TGTGCCAGCAGTGGTCAAGGACAGGTTAATAACTATGGCTACACCTTC
abundance: .; j_gene: TRBJ1-3; d_gene: .; len: 16; v_gene: TRBV30; CDR3aa: CAWSVYGGHYGNTIYF; CDR3nt: TGTGCCTGGAGTGTATACGGGGGGCATTATGGAAACACCATATATTTT
abundance: .; j_gene: TRBJ2-7; d_gene: TRBD2; len: 15; v_gene: TRBV4-1; CDR3aa: CASSQRLAGRDEQYF; CDR3nt: TGCGCCAGCAGCCAGAGACTAGCGGGACGTGACGAGCAGTACTTC
abundance: .; j_gene: TRBJ2-7; d_gene: .; len: 16; v_gene: TRBV30; CDR3aa: CAWSPRTGLMTYEQYF; CDR3nt: TGTGCCTGGAGTCCGAGAACGGGACTGATGACCTACGAGCAGTACTTC
abundance: .; j_gene: TRBJ2-2; d_gene: TRBD1; len: 14; v_gene: TRBV28; CDR3aa: CASLRDRPPGELFF; CDR3nt: TGTGCCAGCCTCCGGGACAGACCCCCCGGGGAGCTGTTTTTT
abundance: .; j_gene: TRBJ1-3; d_gene: .; len: 14; v_gene: TRBV7-2; CDR3aa: CASSLTGSGNTIYF; CDR3nt: TGTGCCAGCAGCTTAACGGGCTCTGGAAACACCATATATTTT
abundance: .; j_gene: TRBJ2-5; d_gene: TRBD1; len: 14; v_gene: TRBV28; CDR3aa: CASRIQGAGETQYF; CDR3nt: TGTGCCAGCAGGATACAGGGGGCCGGGGAGACCCAGTACTTC
abundance: .; j_gene: TRBJ1-1; d_gene: .; len: 15; v_gene: TRBV9; CDR3aa: CASSSPSGVNTEAFF; CDR3nt: TGTGCCAGCAGCTCACCTTCGGGGGTTAACACTGAAGCTTTCTTT
abundance: .; j_gene: TRBJ2-1; d_gene: TRBD1; len: 13; v_gene: TRBV4-2; CDR3aa: CASSRTGLDEQFF; CDR3nt: TGTGCCAGCAGCCGGACAGGGCTTGATGAGCAGTTCTTC
abundance: .; j_gene: TRBJ1-1; d_gene: .; len: 13; v_gene: TRBV30; CDR3aa: CAWSVRGGTEAFF; CDR3nt: TGTGCCTGGAGTGTACGGGGTGGCACTGAAGCTTTCTTT
abundance: .; j_gene: TRBJ2-3; d_gene: TRBD2; len: 16; v_gene: TRBV7-7; CDR3aa: CASSLGLAGSTDTQYF; CDR3nt: TGTGCCAGCAGCTTAGGATTAGCGGGAAGCACAGATACGCAGTATTTT
abundance: .; j_gene: TRBJ2-5; d_gene: .; len: 14; v_gene: TRBV9; CDR3aa: CASSVGGVEKTQYF; CDR3nt: TGTGCCAGCAGCGTAGGGGGCGTTGAGAAGACCCAGTACTTC
abundance: once; j_gene: TRBJ2-5; d_gene: TRBD2; len: 16; v_gene: TRBV5-4; CDR3aa: CASSFKGLAGKETQYF; CDR3nt: TGTGCCAGCAGCTTCAAAGGACTAGCCGGGAAAGAGACCCAGTACTTC
abundance: once; j_gene: TRBJ2-7; d_gene: TRBD1; len: 16; v_gene: TRBV27; CDR3aa: CASSKIIRTGVYEQYF; CDR3nt: TGTGCCAGCAGTAAAATCATACGGACAGGAGTCTACGAGCAGTACTTC
abundance: .; j_gene: TRBJ2-7; d_gene: .; len: 13; v_gene: TRBV19; CDR3aa: CASSMGQAYEQYF; CDR3nt: TGTGCCAGTAGTATGGGGCAGGCCTACGAGCAGTACTTC
abundance: .; j_gene: TRBJ2-7; d_gene: TRBD2; len: 15; v_gene: TRBV6-5; CDR3aa: CASSYSWGGIYEQYF; CDR3nt: TGTGCCAGCAGTTACTCGTGGGGGGGGATATACGAGCAGTACTTC
abundance: .; j_gene: TRBJ2-1; d_gene: .; len: 13; v_gene: TRBV6-6; CDR3aa: CASRGGGDNEQFF; CDR3nt: TGTGCCAGCAGGGGAGGGGGGGACAATGAGCAGTTCTTC
abundance: once; j_gene: TRBJ1-2; d_gene: .; len: 13; v_gene: TRBV5-4; CDR3aa: CASSLRQDYGYTF; CDR3nt: TGTGCCAGCAGCTTGAGGCAGGACTATGGCTACACCTTC
abundance: .; j_gene: TRBJ2-7; d_gene: TRBD2; len: 14; v_gene: TRBV6-1; CDR3aa: CASSPRLAGDEQYF; CDR3nt: TGTGCCAGCAGTCCTCGACTAGCGGGAGACGAGCAGTACTTC
abundance: .; j_gene: TRBJ2-2; d_gene: .; len: 14; v_gene: TRBV19; CDR3aa: CASTKTTPTGELFF; CDR3nt: TGTGCCAGTACTAAAACTACCCCCACCGGGGAGCTGTTTTTT
abundance: .; j_gene: TRBJ2-7; d_gene: TRBD2; len: 16; v_gene: TRBV14; CDR3aa: CASSQDLAGVGYEQYF; CDR3nt: TGTGCCAGCAGCCAAGATCTTGCGGGAGTGGGCTACGAGCAGTACTTC
abundance: .; j_gene: TRBJ1-3; d_gene: .; len: 14; v_gene: TRBV30; CDR3aa: CAWRVTSSGNTIYF; CDR3nt: TGTGCCTGGAGGGTCACGAGCTCTGGAAACACCATATATTTT
abundance: .; j_gene: TRBJ1-1; d_gene: TRBD1; len: 14; v_gene: TRBV11-1; CDR3aa: CASRRDRQNTEAFF; CDR3nt: TGTGCCAGCAGACGGGACAGGCAAAACACTGAAGCTTTCTTT